The 21 T cell receptor beta chains below all came from one sample that was sequenced in a study of cytomegalovirus exposure and HLA in healthy donors. This PCR relied on a set of 60 Vbeta primers and 13 Jbeta primers. The table came from immunoSEQ multiplex PCR; TCRdb's copy has only in-frame clones and leaves some out. The sample carries 150,000 to 200,000 clones, around 80% recorded once. The specimen was PBMCs. These receptor sequences come from a male donor in good health and CMV-seronegative.

The gene calls are TRBV7-2 and TRBJ2-7; D remains unclear. The V and J ends lost 0 bases and 6 bases respectively, with 3 bases between them. The V gene's germline CDR1 is SGHTA and CDR2 FQGNSA. This CDR3 contains 11 residues. The CDR3 loop is CASSLAFEQYF. Written as DNA, the CDR3 is TGTGCCAGCAGCTTAGCCTTCGAGCAGTACTTC.

In its sample, this clone was seen a few times. This chain uses TRBV28 with TRBJ2-3; weak D call: TRBD1 (6 bases). The CDR3 spans 13 residues. The germline CDR1 and CDR2 sequences are MDHEN and SYDVKM. V was cut by 4 bases and J by 1 base, with 6 bases left in between. CDR3 in amino acids: CASSSGGTDTQYF. DNA for the CDR3: TGTGCCAGCAGTTCAGGGGGCACAGATACGCAGTATTTT.

This clone has only one observation. The J gene is TRBJ1-5, the V gene TRBV10-2, with D tentatively TRBD1 (6 bases). The germline gives CDR1 WSHSY, CDR2 SAAADI. This CDR3 is 14 amino acids long. V gave up 6 bases and J gave up 0 bases, with 9 bases separating them. CDR3 nucleotide sequence: TGCGCCAGCAGCGACAGGACTAGCAATCAGCCCCAGCATTTT. Translating gives CASSDRTSNQPQHF.

V gene TRBV28 combines with J gene TRBJ1-5, with 8 bases matching TRBD1. Trimming took 5 bases from V and 5 from J; bases not matched to a gene: 5. CDR1 and CDR2 from the germline V gene are MDHEN and SYDVKM. This CDR3 has 14 amino acids. The CDR3 reads CASSGSRGHQPQHF. CDR3 DNA sequence: TGTGCCAGCAGTGGGTCCAGGGGGCATCAGCCCCAGCATTTT.

The DNA of the CDR3 is TGTGCCAGCAGTGAGACAGGGGGTCAGCCCCAGCATTTT. It codes for CASSETGGQPQHF. The chain is built from TRBV2 and TRBJ1-5, with TRBD1 identical over 9 bases. In germline, CDR1 is SNHLY, CDR2 FYNNEI. The CDR3 spans 13 residues. The junction had 0 bases not matched to a gene; V was cut back by 3 bases and J by 6 bases.

The V and J genes are TRBV4-1 and TRBJ1-5; 8 bases align to TRBD1. CDR1 and CDR2 (germline): MGHRA, YSYEKL. The CDR3 extends over 17 amino acids. V lost 4 bases, J lost 3 bases, and 11 bases stayed unmatched. The CDR3 nucleotides read TGCGCCAGCAGCCCCTCATGGGGGACAGGATACAATCAGCCCCAGCATTTT. It specifies CASSPSWGTGYNQPQHF.

The genes are TRBV19 and TRBJ2-3; D is possibly TRBD2 (6 bases). The CDR3 runs 15 residues. Germline V lookup: CDR1 LNHDA, CDR2 SQIVND (reference sequence). The V gene lost 4 bases and the J gene lost 1 base, with 12 bases spanning the gap. CDR3 residues: CASSNPPGGTDTQYF. Written as DNA, the CDR3 is TGTGCCAGTAGTAACCCCCCGGGGGGCACAGATACGCAGTATTTT. The full variable domain, completed using reference TRBV19 and TRBJ2-3, is DGGITQSPKYLFRKEGQNVTLSCEQNLNHDAMYWYRQDPGQGLRLIYYSQIVNDFQKGDIAEGYSVSREKKESFPLTVTSAQKNPTAFYLCASSNPPGGTDTQYFGPGTRLTVL.

The rearrangement uses TRBV5-1 and TRBJ1-1; D is uncertain. Trimming removed 7 bases from V and 0 bases from J, with 7 bases in between. The CDR3 runs 12 residues. Germline-derived CDR1 and CDR2 are SGHRS and YFSETQ. Written as DNA, the CDR3 is TGCGCCAGCCGGGAAGTGAACACTGAAGCTTTCTTT. It codes for CASREVNTEAFF. Filled out from reference TRBV5-1 and TRBJ1-1, the complete variable domain reads KAGVTQTPRYLIKTRGQQVTLSCSPISGHRSVSWYQQTPGQGLQFLFEYFSETQRNKGNFPGRFSGRQFSNSRSEMNVSTLELGDSALYLCASREVNTEAFFGQGTRLTVV.

This chain links TRBV7-5 with TRBJ1-2. TRBV7-5 is a pseudogene segment. The CDR3 runs to 16 residues. CDR3 sequence reads: CARSGGSGGVSYGYTF. The CDR3 DNA reads TGTGCCAGAAGCGGAGGCTCAGGTGGGGTCTCTTATGGCTACACCTTC.

This sequence joins TRBV4-1 and TRBJ1-1, with D perhaps matching TRBD1 (5 bases). V gave up 3 bases and J gave up 0 bases, with 11 bases separating them. The length of the CDR3 is 15 residues. The germline V gene encodes CDR1 MGHRA and CDR2 YSYEKL. For the CDR3, the DNA is TGCGCCAGCAGCCAGCACGGGGGAGTGAACACTGAAGCTTTCTTT. Translation: CASSQHGGVNTEAFF.

This chain joins TRBV6-5 and TRBJ2-7; D possibly corresponds to TRBD2 (7 bases). This CDR3 has 15 residues. V was shortened by 4 bases and J by 4 bases, with 17 bases between the two germline ends. Germline CDR1 MNHEY, CDR2 SVGAGI. The CDR3 nucleotides are TGTGCCAGCAGTTTCCAGGGTGGGAGGGGGTACGAGCAGTACTTC. It translates to CASSFQGGRGYEQYF.

This clone was found a few times. V and J are TRBV5-1 and TRBJ1-5; 9 nucleotides line up with TRBD1. Germline V gene data show CDR1 as SGHRS and CDR2 as YFSETQ. V dropped 3 bases and J dropped 6; count of bases not matched to a gene: 4. The CDR3 has 14 residues. CDR3 coding DNA: TGCGCCAGCAGCTCCGGACAGGGGATTCAGCCCCAGCATTTT. Its translation is CASSSGQGIQPQHF. Based on the CDR3 plus reference TRBV5-1 and TRBJ1-5, the full variable domain is KAGVTQTPRYLIKTRGQQVTLSCSPISGHRSVSWYQQTPGQGLQFLFEYFSETQRNKGNFPGRFSGRQFSNSRSEMNVSTLELGDSALYLCASSSGQGIQPQHFGDGTRLSIL.

In this sample, this clone turned up once. CDR3 sequence: CASSTSKGGGYTF. CDR3 in DNA: TGTGCCAGCAGCACCTCCAAGGGAGGCGGCTACACCTTC. The chain is built from TRBV9 and TRBJ1-2; D ambiguous. V shed 4 bases and J shed 8 bases, with 15 bases lying between them. The germline V gene encodes CDR1 SGDLS and CDR2 YYNGEE. This CDR3 has 13 residues.

This clone appeared a single time. The chain uses TRBV6-5 and TRBJ1-2; the D gene is possibly TRBD1 (5 bases). In germline, CDR1 is MNHEY, CDR2 SVGAGI. V shed 8 bases and J shed 2 bases, with 15 bases lying between them. There are 14 residues in the CDR3. The CDR3 spells CASGRDGINYGYTF. The CDR3 DNA is TGTGCCAGCGGGCGGGACGGGATAAACTATGGCTACACCTTC.

This clone was recorded only once. The rearrangement links TRBV15 to TRBJ2-7; 12 nucleotides agree with TRBD1. Trimming removed 1 base from V and 0 bases from J; junction bases left unmatched: 7. This CDR3 is built from 18 residues. CDR1 and CDR2 (germline): LNHNV, YYDKDF (reference sequence). CDR3 sequence: CATSRAGTGGAGSYEQYF. CDR3 DNA sequence: TGTGCCACCAGCAGAGCCGGGACAGGGGGCGCGGGCTCCTACGAGCAGTACTTC.

Only a few counts were recorded for this clone. The J gene is TRBJ2-2, the V gene TRBV6-5; perhaps TRBD1 as D (5 bases). From germline, CDR1 is MNHEY and CDR2 SVGAGI. The CDR3 is 13 amino acids. Trimming pared 3 bases from V and 7 bases from J, leaving 9 bases between. CDR3 DNA: TGTGCCAGCAGTTATCCTGACAGCGGGGAGCTGTTTTTT. Its translation is CASSYPDSGELFF.

The chain joins TRBV11-2 to TRBJ1-1; D is uncertain. The CDR3 sequence is 14 residues long. V lost 2 bases to trimming and J lost 1 base, with 8 bases between them. The germline V gene encodes CDR1 SGHAT and CDR2 FQNNGV. The CDR3 here is CASSLPRQNTEAFF. In nucleotides, the CDR3 is TGTGCCAGCAGCTTACCCCGACAGAACACTGAAGCTTTCTTT.

J is TRBJ2-1 and V is TRBV7-9; a possible D gene is TRBD1 (6 bases). Between the trimmed V and J ends, which lost 1 base and 4 bases, there was a span of 11 bases. The length of the CDR3 is 15 residues. Per the germline V gene, CDR1 is SEHNR and CDR2 is FQNEAQ (reference sequence). The CDR3 nucleotides read TGTGCCAGCAGCTTAGGGCAGGGGCAATACAATGAGCAGTTCTTC. Translation: CASSLGQGQYNEQFF.

J is TRBJ2-1 and V is TRBV5-8; 7 bases agree with TRBD2. CDR1 is SGHTS and CDR2 is YDEGEE in the germline V gene. After removal of 2 bases from V and 8 bases from J, the junction contained 7 bases not matched to a gene. This CDR3 is built from 14 residues. DNA for the CDR3: TGTGCCAGCAGCTTTCGGGGGGTCCGGGATGAGCAGTTCTTC. Amino acids: CASSFRGVRDEQFF.

J is TRBJ1-2 and V is TRBV11-1, with TRBD1 as a possible D gene (5 bases). The V gene's germline CDR1 is SGHAT and CDR2 FQDESV (reference sequence). The CDR3 length is 15 residues. The V end was cut by 3 bases, the J end by 3 bases, with 14 bases between. In nucleotides, the CDR3 is TGTGCCAGCAGCTTTCAGGGAACAGCCGACTATGGCTACACCTTC. It yields the protein CASSFQGTADYGYTF.

V usage is TRBV6-5 and J usage is TRBJ2-5, with D hard to call. This CDR3 contains 13 residues. V lost 2 bases to trimming and J lost 3 bases, with 7 bases between them. Germline values: CDR1 MNHEY, CDR2 SVGAGI. CDR3 DNA sequence: TGTGCCAGCAGTTACGGCTCAGAAGAGACCCAGTACTTC. Amino acid sequence: CASSYGSEETQYF.